This T cell receptor beta chain was documented in a study of blood T cell repertoires in COVID-19. Whole-study context: The study drew acute and convalescent COVID-19 samples from the United States, Italy and Spain. From T cells, B-cell-depleted T cells, or PBMCs came the material, which was cDNA or gDNA.

Method: immunoSEQ multiplex PCR; TCRdb's copy keeps in-frame clones and lacks some. The sample consists of under 200,000 clones, 70% to 90% of them appearing once. This clone was detected once. The TCR was taken from a man aged 55 to 70 with active or convalescent COVID-19. Sequencing was performed on peripheral blood.

CDR3 loop: CASSEEAGDETQYF. The CDR3 DNA sequence: TGTGCCAGCAGTGAAGAGGCAGGGGATGAGACCCAGTACTTC. The J gene is TRBJ2-5, the V gene TRBV2; tentatively, D is TRBD1 (6 bases). Germline V gene data show CDR1 as SNHLY and CDR2 as FYNNEI. V was shortened by 1 base and J by 5 bases, with 11 bases between the two germline ends. The CDR3 totals 14 residues.